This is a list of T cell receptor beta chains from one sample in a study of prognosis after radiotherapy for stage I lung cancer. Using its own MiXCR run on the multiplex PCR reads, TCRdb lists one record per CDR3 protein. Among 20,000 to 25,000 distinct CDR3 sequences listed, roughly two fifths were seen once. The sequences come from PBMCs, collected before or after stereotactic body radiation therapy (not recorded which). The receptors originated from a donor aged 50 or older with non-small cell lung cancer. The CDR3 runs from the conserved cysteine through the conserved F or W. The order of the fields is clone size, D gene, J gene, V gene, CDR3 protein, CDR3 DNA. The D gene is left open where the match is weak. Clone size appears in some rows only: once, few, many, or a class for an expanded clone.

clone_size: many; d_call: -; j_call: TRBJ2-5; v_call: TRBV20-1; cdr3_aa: CSARDPGIQETQYF; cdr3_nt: TGCAGTGCTAGAGATCCGGGGATTCAAGAGACCCAGTACTTC
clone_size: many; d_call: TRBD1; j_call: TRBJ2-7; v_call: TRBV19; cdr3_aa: CASSTDRGGEQYF; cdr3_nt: TGTGCCAGTAGTACGGACAGGGGGGGTGAGCAGTACTTC
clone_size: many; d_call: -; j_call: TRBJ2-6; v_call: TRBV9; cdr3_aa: CASSLNRGSGANVLTF; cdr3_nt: TGTGCCAGCAGCCTAAACCGGGGATCTGGGGCCAACGTCCTGACTTTC
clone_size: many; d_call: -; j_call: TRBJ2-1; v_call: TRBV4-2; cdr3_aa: CASSQGGSNEQFF; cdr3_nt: TGTGCCAGCAGCCAAGGAGGGAGCAATGAGCAGTTCTTC
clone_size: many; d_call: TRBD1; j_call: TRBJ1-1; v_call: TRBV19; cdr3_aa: CASTQGGPGTEAFF; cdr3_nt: TGTGCCAGTACGCAGGGGGGGCCTGGCACTGAAGCTTTCTTT
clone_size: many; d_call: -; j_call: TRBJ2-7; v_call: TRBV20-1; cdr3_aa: CSVPKGAEQYF; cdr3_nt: TGCAGTGTTCCCAAGGGTGCCGAGCAGTACTTC
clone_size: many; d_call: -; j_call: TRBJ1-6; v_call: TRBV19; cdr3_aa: CASSRPGVSPLHF; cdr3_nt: TGTGCCAGTAGTAGACCAGGGGTCTCACCCCTCCACTTT
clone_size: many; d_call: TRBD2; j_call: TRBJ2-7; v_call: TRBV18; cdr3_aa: CASSATSGYEQYF; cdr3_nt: TGTGCCAGCTCCGCCACTAGCGGGTACGAGCAGTACTTC
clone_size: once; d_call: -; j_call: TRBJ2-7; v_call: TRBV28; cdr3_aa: CASSFPVGSYEQCF; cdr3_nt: TGTGCCAGCAGTTTTCCAGTAGGGTCCTACGAGCAGTGCTTC
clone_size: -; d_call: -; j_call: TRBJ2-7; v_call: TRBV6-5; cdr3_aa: CASSYSQGSGSDEQYF; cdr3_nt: TGTGCCAGCAGTTACTCTCAGGGGAGTGGGTCCGACGAGCAGTACTTC
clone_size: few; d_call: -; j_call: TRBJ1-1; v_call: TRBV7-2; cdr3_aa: CASSSDGQGYWLF; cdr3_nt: TGTGCCAGCAGCTCCGACGGGCAGGGCTATTGGCTCTTT
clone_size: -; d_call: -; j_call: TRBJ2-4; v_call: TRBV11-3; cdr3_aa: CASSRRGAGGNIQYF; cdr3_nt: TGTGCCAGCAGTCGAAGGGGGGCCGGGGGAAACATTCAGTACTTC
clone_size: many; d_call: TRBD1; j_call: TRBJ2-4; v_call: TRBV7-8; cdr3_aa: CASSLGPGQTKNIQYF; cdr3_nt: TGTGCCAGCAGCTTAGGTCCGGGACAGACAAAAAACATTCAGTACTTC
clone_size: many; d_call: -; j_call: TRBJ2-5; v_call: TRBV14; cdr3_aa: CASSLITKGETQYF; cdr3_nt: TGTGCCAGCAGCCTCATAACAAAGGGGGAGACCCAGTACTTC